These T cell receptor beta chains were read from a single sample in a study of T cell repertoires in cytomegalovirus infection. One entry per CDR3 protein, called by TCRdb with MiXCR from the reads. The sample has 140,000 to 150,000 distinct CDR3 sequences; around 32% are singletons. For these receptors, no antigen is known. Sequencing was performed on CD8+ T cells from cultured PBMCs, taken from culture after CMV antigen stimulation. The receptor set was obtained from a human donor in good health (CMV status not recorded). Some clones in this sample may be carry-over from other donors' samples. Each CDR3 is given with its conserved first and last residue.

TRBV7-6	CASSSDSQEQFF
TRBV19	CASSIMTTDTQYF
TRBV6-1	CASSEQRTGSTDTQYF
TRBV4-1	CASSPNPRGREFF
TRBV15	CATSRERELGLETQYF
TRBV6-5	CASSYFDTNTGELFF
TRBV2	CASATSGSIYEQYF
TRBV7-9	CASSLNPAPGGETQYF
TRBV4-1	CASSQGERGGIEQFF
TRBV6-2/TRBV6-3	CASTYWTGANYGYTF
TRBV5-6	CASSLVGSSGTF
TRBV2	CASSWGEEIQETQYF
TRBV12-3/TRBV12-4	CASSFGPWDQPQHF
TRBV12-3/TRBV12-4	CASSPWTANQPQHF
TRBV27	CASSDNNQPQHF
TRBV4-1	CASSQGWGGDNEQFF
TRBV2	CASRERVAKNIQYF
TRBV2	CASSEGTDYNEQFF
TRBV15	CATSRVRGDTEAFF
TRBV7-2	CASSLYQGSGSLLHF
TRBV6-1	CASSVGTSPSTDTQYF
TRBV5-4	CASSFSLPDGYTF
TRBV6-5	CASSYQGLNTEAFF
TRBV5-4	CASSIQGWTEAFF
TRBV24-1	CATSGPTRTQETQYF
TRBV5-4	CASSFFRDYDTQYF
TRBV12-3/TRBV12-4	CASGPSLNTEAFF
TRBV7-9	CASSLGTVQETQYF
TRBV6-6	CASSSTGYTDTQYF
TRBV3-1	CASSQDEAGGTADTQYF
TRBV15	CATSITAGNSGANVLTF
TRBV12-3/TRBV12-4	CASSLLGASDEQFF
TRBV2	CASSDFLGQGNSPLHF
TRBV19	CASTSTGKFWSSGANVLSF
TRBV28	CASSFNRGNQPQHF
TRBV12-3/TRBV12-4	CASSLGTGRAYEQYF
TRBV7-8	CASSPARSAKNIQYF
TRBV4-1	CASSHRAATDTQYF
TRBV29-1	CSVETLANYGYTF
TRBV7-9	CASSPRLAGDNEQFF
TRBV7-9	CASTEGAGGEWETQYF
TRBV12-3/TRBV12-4	CASSLQTGYADTQYF
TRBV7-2	CASSSGGISYEQYF
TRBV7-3	CASSLYDGLAYEQYF
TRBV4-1	CASSPRQGGTEAFF
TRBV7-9	CASSPNGQGANIQYF
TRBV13	CASSLGGENTEAFF
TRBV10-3	CAISALRGNPYEQYF
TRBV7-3	CASSLTSGTSQETQYF
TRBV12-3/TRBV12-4	CASSFGGDRAEAFF
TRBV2	CASSGGPQETQYF
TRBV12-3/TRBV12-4	CASRDSRETQYF
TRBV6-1	CASSGGTAVAKNIQYF
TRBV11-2	CASSLVPHTYEQYF
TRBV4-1	CASSQGPYGTGLEADYTF